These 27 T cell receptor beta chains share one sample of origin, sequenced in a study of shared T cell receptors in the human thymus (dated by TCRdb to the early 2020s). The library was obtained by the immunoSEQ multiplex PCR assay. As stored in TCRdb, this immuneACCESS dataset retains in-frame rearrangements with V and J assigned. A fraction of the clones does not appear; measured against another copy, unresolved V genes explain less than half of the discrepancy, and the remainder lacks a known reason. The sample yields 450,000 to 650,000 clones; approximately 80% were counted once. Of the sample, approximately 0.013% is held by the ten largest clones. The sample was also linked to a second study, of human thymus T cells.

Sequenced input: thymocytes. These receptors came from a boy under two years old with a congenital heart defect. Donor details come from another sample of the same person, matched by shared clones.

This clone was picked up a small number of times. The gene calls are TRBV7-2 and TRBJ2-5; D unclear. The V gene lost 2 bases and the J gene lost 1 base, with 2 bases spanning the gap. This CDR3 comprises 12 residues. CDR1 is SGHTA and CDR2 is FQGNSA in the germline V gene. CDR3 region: CASSLLQETQYF. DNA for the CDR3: TGTGCCAGCAGCTTACTCCAAGAGACCCAGTACTTC.

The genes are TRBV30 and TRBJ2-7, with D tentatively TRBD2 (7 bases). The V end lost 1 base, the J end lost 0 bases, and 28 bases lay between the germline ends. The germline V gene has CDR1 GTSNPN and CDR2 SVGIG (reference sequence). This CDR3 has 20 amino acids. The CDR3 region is CAWSAAVVGGGITFSYEQYF. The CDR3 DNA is TGTGCCTGGAGTGCCGCGGTGGTGGGAGGGGGTATTACTTTCTCCTACGAGCAGTACTTC.

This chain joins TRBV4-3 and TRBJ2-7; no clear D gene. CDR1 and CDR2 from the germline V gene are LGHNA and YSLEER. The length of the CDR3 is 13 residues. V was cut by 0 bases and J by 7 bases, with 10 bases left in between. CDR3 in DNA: TGCGCCAGCAGCCAAGATAGATTATGGGAGCAGTACTTC. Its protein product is CASSQDRLWEQYF.

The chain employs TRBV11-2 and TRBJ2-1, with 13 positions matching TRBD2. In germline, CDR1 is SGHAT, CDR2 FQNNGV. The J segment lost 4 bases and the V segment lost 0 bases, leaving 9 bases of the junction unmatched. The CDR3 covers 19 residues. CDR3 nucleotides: TGTGCCAGCAGCTTAGACCGGACTAGCGGGAGAGGGGGGTACAATGAGCAGTTCTTC. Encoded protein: CASSLDRTSGRGGYNEQFF.

This chain's CDR3 is CASSLKGLAGGPRQETQYF. The CDR3 DNA reads as TGTGCCAGCAGCCTTAAGGGACTAGCGGGAGGGCCTCGCCAAGAGACCCAGTACTTC. The chain has TRBV28 and TRBJ2-5; 16 bases fit TRBD2. The CDR3 runs 19 residues. CDR1 MDHEN and CDR2 SYDVKM come from the germline V gene. V shed 6 bases, J shed 1 base, and the junction held 11 bases outside the gene matches.

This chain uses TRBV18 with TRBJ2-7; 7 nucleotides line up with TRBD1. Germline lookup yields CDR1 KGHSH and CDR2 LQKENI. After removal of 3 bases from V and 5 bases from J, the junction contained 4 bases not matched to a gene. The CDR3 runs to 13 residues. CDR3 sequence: CASSPTGIDEQYF. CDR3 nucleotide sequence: TGTGCCAGCTCACCGACAGGGATCGACGAGCAGTACTTC.

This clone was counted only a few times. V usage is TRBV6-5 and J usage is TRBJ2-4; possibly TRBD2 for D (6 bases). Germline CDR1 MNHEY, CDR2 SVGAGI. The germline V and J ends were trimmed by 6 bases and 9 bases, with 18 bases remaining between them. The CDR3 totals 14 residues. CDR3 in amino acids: CASRSRSPGGIQYF. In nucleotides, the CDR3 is TGTGCCAGCAGGTCCCGGTCCCCCGGGGGCATTCAGTACTTC.

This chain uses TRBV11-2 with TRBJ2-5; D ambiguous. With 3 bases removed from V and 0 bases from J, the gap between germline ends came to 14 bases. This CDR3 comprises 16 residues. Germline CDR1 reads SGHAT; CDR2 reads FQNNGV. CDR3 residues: CASSLSNPGYQETQYF. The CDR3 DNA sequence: TGTGCCAGCAGCTTGTCTAACCCAGGTTACCAAGAGACCCAGTACTTC.

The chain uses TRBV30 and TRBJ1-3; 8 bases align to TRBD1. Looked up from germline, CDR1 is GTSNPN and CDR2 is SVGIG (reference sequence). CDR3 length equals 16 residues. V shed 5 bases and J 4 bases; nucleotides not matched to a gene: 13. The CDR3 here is CAWAVSYRGSGNTIYF. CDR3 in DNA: TGTGCCTGGGCGGTCTCATACAGGGGGTCAGGAAACACCATATATTTT.

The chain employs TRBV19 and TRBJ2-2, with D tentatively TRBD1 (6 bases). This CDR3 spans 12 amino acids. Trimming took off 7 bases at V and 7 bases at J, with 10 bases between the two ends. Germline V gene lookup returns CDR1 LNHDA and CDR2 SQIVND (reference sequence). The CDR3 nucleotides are TGTGCCAGTAACAGGGCAGGCGGGGAGCTGTTTTTT. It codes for CASNRAGGELFF. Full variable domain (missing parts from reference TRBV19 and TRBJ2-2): DGGITQSPKYLFRKEGQNVTLSCEQNLNHDAMYWYRQDPGQGLRLIYYSQIVNDFQKGDIAEGYSVSREKKESFPLTVTSAQKNPTAFYLCASNRAGGELFFGEGSRLTVL.

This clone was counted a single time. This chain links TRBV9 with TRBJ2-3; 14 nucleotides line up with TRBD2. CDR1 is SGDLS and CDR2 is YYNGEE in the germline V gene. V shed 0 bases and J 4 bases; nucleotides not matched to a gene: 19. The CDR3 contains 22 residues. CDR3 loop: CASSVEERGLRLAGGLADTQYF. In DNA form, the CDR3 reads TGTGCCAGCAGCGTAGAGGAGCGGGGACTCCGACTAGCGGGAGGGTTGGCAGATACGCAGTATTTT. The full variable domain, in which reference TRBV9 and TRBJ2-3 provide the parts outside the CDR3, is DSGVTQTPKHLITATGQRVTLRCSPRSGDLSVYWYQQSLDQGLQFLIQYYNGEERAKGNILERFSAQQFPDLHSELNLSSLELGDSALYFCASSVEERGLRLAGGLADTQYFGPGTRLTVL.

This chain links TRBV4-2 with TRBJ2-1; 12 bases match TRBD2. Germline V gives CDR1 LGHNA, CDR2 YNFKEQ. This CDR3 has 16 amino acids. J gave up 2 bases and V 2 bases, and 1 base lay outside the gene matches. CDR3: CASSQPSGRAYNEQFF. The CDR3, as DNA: TGTGCCAGCAGCCAACCTAGCGGGAGGGCCTACAATGAGCAGTTCTTC.

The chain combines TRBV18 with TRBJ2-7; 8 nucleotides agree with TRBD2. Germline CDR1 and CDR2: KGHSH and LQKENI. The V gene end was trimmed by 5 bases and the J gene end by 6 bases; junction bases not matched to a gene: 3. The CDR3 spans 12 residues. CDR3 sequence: CASSKREREQYF. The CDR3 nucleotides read TGTGCCAGCTCAAAGCGGGAGCGCGAGCAGTACTTC. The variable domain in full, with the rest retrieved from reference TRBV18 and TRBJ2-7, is NAGVMQNPRHLVRRRGQEARLRCSPMKGHSHVYWYRQLPEEGLKFMVYLQKENIIDESGMPKERFSAEFPKEGPSILRIQQVVRGDSAAYFCASSKREREQYFGPGTRLTVT.

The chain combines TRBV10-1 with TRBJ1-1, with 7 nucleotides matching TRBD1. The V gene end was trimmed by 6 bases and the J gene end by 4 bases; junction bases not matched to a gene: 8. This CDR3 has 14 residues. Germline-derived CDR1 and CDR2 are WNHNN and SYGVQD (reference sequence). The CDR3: CASSHETGSTEAFF. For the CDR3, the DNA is TGCGCCAGCAGCCACGAGACAGGGTCCACTGAAGCTTTCTTT.

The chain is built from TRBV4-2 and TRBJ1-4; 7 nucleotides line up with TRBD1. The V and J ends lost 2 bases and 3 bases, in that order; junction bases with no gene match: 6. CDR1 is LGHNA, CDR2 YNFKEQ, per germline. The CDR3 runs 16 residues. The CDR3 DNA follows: TGTGCCAGCAGCCAATTCGGCGGGACAGCTAATGAAAAACTGTTTTTT. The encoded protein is CASSQFGGTANEKLFF.

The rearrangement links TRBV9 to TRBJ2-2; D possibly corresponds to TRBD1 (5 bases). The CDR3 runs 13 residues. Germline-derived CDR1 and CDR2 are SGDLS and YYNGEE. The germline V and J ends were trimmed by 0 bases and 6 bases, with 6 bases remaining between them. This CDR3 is CASSVEGAGELFF. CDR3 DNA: TGTGCCAGCAGCGTAGAAGGGGCCGGGGAGCTGTTTTTT. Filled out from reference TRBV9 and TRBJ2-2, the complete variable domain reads DSGVTQTPKHLITATGQRVTLRCSPRSGDLSVYWYQQSLDQGLQFLIQYYNGEERAKGNILERFSAQQFPDLHSELNLSSLELGDSALYFCASSVEGAGELFFGEGSRLTVL.

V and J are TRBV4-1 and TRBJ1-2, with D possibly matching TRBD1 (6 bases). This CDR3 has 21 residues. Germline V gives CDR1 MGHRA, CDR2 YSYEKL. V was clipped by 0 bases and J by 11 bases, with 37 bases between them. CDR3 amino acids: CASSQDRTWLVDRCPSIGYTF. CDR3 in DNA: TGCGCCAGCAGCCAAGATAGGACTTGGTTGGTTGACAGGTGCCCCTCTATTGGGTACACCTTC.

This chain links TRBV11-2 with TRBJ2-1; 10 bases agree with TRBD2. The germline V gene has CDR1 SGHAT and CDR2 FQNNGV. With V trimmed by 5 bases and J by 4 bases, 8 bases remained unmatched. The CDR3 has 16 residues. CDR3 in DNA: TGTGCCAGCAGCGCCCCGTGGACTAGCGGTTACAATGAGCAGTTCTTC. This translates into CASSAPWTSGYNEQFF.

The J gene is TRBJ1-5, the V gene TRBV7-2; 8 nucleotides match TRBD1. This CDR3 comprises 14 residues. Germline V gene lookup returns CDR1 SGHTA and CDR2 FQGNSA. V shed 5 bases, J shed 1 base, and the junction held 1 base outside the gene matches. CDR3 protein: CASSRDRSNQPQHF. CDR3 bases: TGTGCCAGCAGCCGGGACAGGAGCAATCAGCCCCAGCATTTT.

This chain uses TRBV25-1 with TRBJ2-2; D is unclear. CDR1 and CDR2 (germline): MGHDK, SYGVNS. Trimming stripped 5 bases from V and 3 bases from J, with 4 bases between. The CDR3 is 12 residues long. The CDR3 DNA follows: TGTGCCAGCAGTTTCTACACCGGGGAGCTGTTTTTT. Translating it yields CASSFYTGELFF.

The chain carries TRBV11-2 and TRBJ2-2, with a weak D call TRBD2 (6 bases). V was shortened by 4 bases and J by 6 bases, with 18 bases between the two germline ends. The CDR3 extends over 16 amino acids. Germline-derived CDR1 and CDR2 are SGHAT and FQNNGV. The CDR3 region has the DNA TGTGCCAGCAGCTCCGGCCCCCGAAGCGGGCCCGGGGAGCTGTTTTTT. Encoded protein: CASSSGPRSGPGELFF.

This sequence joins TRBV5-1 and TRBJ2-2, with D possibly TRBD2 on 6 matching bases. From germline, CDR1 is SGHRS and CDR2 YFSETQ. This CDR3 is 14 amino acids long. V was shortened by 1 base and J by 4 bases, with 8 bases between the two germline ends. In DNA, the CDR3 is TGCGCCAGCAGCTTGAAGCGGGTCACCGGGGAGCTGTTTTTT. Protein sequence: CASSLKRVTGELFF.

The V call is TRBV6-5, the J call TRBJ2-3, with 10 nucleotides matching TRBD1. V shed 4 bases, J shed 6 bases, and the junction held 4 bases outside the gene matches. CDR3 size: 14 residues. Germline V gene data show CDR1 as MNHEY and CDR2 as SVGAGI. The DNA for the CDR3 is TGTGCCAGCAGTTCCGCGGACAGGGGGGATACGCAGTATTTT. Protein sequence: CASSSADRGDTQYF.

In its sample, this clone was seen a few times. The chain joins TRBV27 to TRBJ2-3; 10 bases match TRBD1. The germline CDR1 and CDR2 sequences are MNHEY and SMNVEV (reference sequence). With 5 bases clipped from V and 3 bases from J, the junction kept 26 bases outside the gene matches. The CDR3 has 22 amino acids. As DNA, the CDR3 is TGTGCCAGCAGTCCATGGGGACAGGGGCCAGCCAATTCGCCCCCTATGACAGATACGCAGTATTTT. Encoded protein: CASSPWGQGPANSPPMTDTQYF.

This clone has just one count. The CDR3 region is CSVPTVFYEQYF. The CDR3 region has the DNA TGCAGCGTTCCGACAGTCTTCTACGAGCAGTACTTC. The chain is built from TRBV29-1 and TRBJ2-7, with D possibly being TRBD1 (5 bases). Germline values: CDR1 SQVTM, CDR2 ANQGSEA. There are 12 residues in the CDR3. V dropped 5 bases and J dropped 3 bases, with 11 bases sitting between them.

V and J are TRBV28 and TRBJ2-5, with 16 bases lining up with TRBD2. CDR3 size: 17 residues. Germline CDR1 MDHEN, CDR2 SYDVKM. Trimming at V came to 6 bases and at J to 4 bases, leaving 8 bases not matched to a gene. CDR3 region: CASRYPGTSGRGETQYF. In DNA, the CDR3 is TGTGCCAGCAGGTACCCAGGGACTAGCGGGAGGGGAGAGACCCAGTACTTC.

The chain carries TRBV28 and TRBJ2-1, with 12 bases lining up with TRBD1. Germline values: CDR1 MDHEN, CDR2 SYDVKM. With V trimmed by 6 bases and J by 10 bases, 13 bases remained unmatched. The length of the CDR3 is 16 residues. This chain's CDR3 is CASSPRGTGGLAEQFF. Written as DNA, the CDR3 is TGTGCCAGCAGCCCTAGGGGGACAGGGGGCTTGGCCGAGCAGTTCTTC.